This T cell receptor beta chain appears in the sequencing data of a study of CD8 T cells in Susac syndrome. Reverse transcription of roughly 0.5 to 1 ug RNA was performed with random hexamers. Using its own MiXCR run on the immunoSEQ multiplex PCR reads, TCRdb lists one record per CDR3 protein. The top ten hold 0.18% of the sample, which has some 300,000 distinct CDR3 sequences, around 89% seen once. TEMRA cells underwent FACS enrichment and CD8+ and CD4+ T cells underwent negative isolation. V shed 8 bases and J shed 4 bases, with 13 bases lying between them. This CDR3 is 13 amino acids long. Germline V gene lookup returns CDR1 MNHEY and CDR2 SMNVEV (reference sequence).

The V call is TRBV27, the J call TRBJ2-3, with D possibly matching TRBD2 (6 bases). Sequencing input: CD8+ T cells from PBMCs. This clonotype originated in a human donor with multiple sclerosis. The CDR3 is CASLSWDSDTQYF. The CDR3, as DNA: TGTGCCAGCCTCTCGTGGGACTCAGATACGCAGTATTTT.